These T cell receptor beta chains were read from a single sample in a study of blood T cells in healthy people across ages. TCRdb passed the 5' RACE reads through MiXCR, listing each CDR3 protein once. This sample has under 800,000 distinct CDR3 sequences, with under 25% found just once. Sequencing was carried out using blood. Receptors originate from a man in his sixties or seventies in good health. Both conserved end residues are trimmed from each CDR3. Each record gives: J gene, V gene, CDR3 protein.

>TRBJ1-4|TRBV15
ATSRGQPTNEKLF
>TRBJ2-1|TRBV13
ASSSDVRGEQF
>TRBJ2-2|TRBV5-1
ACSSGQTTGELF
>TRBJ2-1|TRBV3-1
ASSQDGLAGGAYNEQF
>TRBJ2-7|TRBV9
ASSNGQGFSYEQY
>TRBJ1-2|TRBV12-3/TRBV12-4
ASSVDSYYGYT
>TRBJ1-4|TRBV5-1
ASSLAGPEGEKLF
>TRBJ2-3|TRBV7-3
ASSLTGTGGHTDTQY
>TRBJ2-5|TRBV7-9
ASSLTGQGRETQY
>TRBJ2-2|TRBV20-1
SARDLAQTGGELF
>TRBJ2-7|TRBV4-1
ASSPEGTTTYEQY
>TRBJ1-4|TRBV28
ASSLRGGNEKLF
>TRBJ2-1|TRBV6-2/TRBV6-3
ASRGQATSYNEQF
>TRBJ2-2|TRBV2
ASSLTGGELF
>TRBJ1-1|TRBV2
ASSEAYPNTEAF
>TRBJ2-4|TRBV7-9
ASSLSGLAGANIQY
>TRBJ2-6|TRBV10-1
ASSGATGGIFSGANVLT
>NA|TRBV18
ASSAGTHGRVNEQF
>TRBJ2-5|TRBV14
ASSQDWGRIQETQY
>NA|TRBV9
ASSVRDTEQY
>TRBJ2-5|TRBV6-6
ASTRLGQGGKETQY
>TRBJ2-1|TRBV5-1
ASSFRSGSDEQF
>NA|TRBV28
ASPPGGETVSYEQY
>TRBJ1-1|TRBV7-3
ASSIQGNTEAF
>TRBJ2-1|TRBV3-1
ASSQRRELLADNEQF
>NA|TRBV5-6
ASSFPGQGNDEQF
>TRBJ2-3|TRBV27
ASSHRLADTQY
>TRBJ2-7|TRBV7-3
ASSLTSGSVNEQY
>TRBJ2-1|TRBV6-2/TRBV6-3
ASSYSTGGSYNEQF
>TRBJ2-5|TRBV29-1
SVVQGLIGQETQY
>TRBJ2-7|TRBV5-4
ASSFSEQFTAYEQY
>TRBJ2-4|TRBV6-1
ASGEGVPPSQY
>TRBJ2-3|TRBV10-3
AIQDTASSTDTQY
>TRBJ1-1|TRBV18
ASSRDVGRMNTEAF
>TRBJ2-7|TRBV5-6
ASSSSREQY
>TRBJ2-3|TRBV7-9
ASSPPGAGAFSTDTQY
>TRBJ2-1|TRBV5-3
ARSLTPTGISYNEQF
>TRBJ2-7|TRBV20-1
SARTGGASSEQY
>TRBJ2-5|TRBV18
ASSPIWDSGQETQY
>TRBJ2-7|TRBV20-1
SARDPQLAGVYEQY